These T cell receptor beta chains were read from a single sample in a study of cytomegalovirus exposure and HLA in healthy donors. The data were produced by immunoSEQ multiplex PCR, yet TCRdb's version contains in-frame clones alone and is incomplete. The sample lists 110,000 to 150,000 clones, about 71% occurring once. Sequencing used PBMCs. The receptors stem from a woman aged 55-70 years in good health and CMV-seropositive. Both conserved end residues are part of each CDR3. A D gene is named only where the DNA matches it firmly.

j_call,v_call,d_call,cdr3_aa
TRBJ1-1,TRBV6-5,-,CASSVQGLNTEAFF
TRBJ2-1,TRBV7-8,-,CASSTPRGSSSYNEQFF
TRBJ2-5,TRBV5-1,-,CASAPLRQETQYF
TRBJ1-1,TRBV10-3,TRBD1,CAIRDRGEAFF
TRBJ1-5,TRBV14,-,CASSLPGTHGQPQHF
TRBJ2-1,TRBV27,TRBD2,CASSRKPGLFTNEQFF
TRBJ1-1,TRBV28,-,CASSLWEGMNTEAFF
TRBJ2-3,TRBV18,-,CASSPTHQGMDTQYF
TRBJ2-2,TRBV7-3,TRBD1,CASSRTGFRDTGELFF
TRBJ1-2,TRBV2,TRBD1,CASIISTGNYGYTF
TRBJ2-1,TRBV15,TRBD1,CATGEGRGSYNEQFF
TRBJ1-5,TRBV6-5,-,CASTVSQGQPQHF
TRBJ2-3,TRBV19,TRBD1,CASSSRDREVHTQYF
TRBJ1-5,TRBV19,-,CASKGVQTDQPQHF
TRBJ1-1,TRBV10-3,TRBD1,CAIRDRVTEAFF
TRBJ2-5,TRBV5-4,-,CASSLGQREETQYF
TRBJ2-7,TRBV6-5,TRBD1,CASSPGTGRYEQYF
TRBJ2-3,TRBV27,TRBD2,CASSLTVGGTDTQYF
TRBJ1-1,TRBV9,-,CASSVGQTGEAFF
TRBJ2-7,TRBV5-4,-,CASSLDGQSRPYEQYF
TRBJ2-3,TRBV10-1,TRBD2,CASSEYRAGADTQYF
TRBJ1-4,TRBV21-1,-,CASSKPGDRFNEKLFF
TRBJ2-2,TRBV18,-,CASSPRQEVGTGELFF
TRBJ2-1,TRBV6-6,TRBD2,CASRLLAGGSNEQFF
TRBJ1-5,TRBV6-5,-,CASRTGGGQPQHF
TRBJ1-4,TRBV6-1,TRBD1,CASRATGGGSEKLFF
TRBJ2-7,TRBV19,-,CASGTGTLSYEQYF
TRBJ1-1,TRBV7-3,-,CASSLGRLNTEAFF
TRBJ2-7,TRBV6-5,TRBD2,CASRSGRSSHEQYF
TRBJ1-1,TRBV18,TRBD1,CASSVDRVESTEAFF
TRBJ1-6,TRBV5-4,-,CASSLRGSYNSPLHF
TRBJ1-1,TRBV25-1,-,CASSVSGNTEAFF
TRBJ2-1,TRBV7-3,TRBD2,CASSKGLAQDNEQFF
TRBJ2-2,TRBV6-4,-,CASRPDAGVTGELFF
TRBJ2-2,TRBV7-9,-,CASSRPEGGTGELFF
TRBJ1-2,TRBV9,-,CASSFGTAGSGYTF
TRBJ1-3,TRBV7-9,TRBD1,CASSPGQGYTIYF
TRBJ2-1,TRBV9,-,CASSPRSYNEQFF
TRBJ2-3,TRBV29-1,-,CSGLPWGTDTQYF
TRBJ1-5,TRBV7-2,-,CASSLDSGVVQPQHF
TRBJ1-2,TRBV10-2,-,CASSESKGDSYGYTF
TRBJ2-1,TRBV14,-,CASSQATGTPVYNEQFF
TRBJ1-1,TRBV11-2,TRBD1,CASSPTGGNTEAFF
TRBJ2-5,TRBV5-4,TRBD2,CASSVGLAGEETQYF
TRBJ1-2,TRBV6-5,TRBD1,CASSALQGVVYGYTF
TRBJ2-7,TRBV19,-,CASSPVWEDEQYF
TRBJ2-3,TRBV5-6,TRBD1,CASRPNRGLDLPTTDTQYF
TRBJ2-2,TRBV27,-,CASSSLQGRTGELFF
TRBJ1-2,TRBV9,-,CASSVLGREGYTF
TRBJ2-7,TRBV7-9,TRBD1,CASSSQTGAPIEQYF
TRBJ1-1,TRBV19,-,CASSIYLGGWNTEAFF
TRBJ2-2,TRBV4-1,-,CASSQDWGLLTGELFF
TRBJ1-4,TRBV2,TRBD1,CASTDRGLNEKLFF
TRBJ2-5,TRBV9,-,CASSVDNQETQYF
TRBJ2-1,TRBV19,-,CASSGFSEQFF
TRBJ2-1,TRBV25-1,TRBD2,CASTGLAGEFMYEQFF
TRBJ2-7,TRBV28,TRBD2,CASSLLSGTSFYEQYF
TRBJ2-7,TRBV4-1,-,CASSQEGHTYEQYF
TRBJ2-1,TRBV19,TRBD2,CASSPWTSGNEQFF